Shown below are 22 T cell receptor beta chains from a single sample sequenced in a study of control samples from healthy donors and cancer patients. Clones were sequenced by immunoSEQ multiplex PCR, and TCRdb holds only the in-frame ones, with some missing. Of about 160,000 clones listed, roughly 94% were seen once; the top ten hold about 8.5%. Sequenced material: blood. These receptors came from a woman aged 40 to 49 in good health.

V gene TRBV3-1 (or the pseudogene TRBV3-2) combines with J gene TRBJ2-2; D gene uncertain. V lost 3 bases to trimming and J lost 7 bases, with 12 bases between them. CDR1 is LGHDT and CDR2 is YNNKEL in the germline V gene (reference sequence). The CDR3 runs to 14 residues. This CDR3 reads CASSHASGHGELFF. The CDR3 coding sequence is TGTGCCAGCAGCCACGCCTCAGGTCACGGGGAGCTGTTTTTT.

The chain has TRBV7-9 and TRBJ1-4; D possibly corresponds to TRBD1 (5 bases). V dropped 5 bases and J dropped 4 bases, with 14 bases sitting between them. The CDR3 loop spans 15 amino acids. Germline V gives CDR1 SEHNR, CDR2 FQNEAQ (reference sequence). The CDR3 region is CASSPWTNGNEKLFF. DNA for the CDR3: TGTGCCAGCAGCCCATGGACAAATGGTAATGAAAAACTGTTTTTT.

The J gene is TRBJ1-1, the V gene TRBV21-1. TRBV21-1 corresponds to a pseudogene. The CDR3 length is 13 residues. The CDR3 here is CASSPPENTEAFF. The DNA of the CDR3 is TGTGCCAGCAGCCCGCCGGAGAACACTGAAGCTTTCTTT.

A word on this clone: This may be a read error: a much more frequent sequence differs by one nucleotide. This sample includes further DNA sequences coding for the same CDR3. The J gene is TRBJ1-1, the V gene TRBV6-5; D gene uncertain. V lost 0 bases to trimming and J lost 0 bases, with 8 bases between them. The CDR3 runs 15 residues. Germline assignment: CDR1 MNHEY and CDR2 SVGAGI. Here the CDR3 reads CASSYSKAVNTEAFF. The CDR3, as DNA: TGTGCCAGCAGTTACTCGAAAGCGGTGAACACTGAAGCTTTCTTT.

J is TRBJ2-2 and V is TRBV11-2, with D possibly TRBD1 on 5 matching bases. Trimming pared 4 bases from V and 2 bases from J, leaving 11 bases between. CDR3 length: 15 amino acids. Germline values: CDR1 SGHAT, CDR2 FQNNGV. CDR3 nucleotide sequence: TGTGCCAGCAGCTCCTGGACACCTAACACCGGGGAGCTGTTTTTT. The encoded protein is CASSSWTPNTGELFF. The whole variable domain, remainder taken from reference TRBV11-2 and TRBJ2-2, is EAGVAQSPRYKIIEKRQSVAFWCNPISGHATLYWYQQILGQGPKLLIQFQNNGVVDDSQLPKDRFSAERLKGVDSTLKIQPAKLEDSAVYLCASSSWTPNTGELFFGEGSRLTVL.

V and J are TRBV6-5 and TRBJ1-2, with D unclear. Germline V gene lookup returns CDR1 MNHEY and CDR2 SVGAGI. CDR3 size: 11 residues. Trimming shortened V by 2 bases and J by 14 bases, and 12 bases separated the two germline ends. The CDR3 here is CASSYGTALTF. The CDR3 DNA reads TGTGCCAGCAGTTACGGAACAGCCCTTACCTTC.

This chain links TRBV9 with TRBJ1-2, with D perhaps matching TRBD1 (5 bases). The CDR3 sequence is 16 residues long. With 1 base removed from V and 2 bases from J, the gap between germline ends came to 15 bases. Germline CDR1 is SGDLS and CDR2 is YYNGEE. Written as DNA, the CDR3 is TGTGCCAGCAGCGTAAAGTCGGCGGGGGGGAACTATGGCTACACCTTC. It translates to CASSVKSAGGNYGYTF.

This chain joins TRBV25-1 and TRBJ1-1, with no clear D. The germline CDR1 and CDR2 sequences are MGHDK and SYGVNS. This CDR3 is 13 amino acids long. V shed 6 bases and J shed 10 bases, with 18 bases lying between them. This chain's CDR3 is CASSPSVRGRAFF. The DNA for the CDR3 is TGTGCCAGCAGCCCAAGCGTACGGGGAAGAGCTTTCTTT.

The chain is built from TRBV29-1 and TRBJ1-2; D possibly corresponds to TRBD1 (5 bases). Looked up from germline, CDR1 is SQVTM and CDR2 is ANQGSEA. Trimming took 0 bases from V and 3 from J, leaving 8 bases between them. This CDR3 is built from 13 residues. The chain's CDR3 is CSVEDSTDYGYTF. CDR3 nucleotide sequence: TGCAGCGTTGAAGACTCGACAGACTATGGCTACACCTTC.

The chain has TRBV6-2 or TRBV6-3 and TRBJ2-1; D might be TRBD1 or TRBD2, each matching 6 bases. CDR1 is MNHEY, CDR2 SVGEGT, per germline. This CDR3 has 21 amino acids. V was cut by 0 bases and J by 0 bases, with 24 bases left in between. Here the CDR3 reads CASSYSIGGLGMIYSYNEQFF. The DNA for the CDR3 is TGTGCCAGCAGTTACTCGATAGGGGGGTTAGGGATGATTTACTCCTACAATGAGCAGTTCTTC.

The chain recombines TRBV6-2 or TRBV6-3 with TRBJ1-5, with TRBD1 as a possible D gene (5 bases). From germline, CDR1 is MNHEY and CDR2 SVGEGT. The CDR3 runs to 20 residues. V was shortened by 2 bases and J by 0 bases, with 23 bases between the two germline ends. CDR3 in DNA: TGTGCCAGCAGTTACCCTCCTCCGGACATCGTATATGTTAGCAATCAGCCCCAGCATTTT. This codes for CASSYPPPDIVYVSNQPQHF.

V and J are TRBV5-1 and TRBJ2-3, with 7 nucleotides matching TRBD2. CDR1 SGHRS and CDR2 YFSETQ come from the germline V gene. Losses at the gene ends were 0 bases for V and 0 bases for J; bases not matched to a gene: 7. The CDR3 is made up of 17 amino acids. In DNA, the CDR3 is TGCGCCAGCAGCTTGGCGCTAGCGGACTCTAGCACAGATACGCAGTATTTT. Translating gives CASSLALADSSTDTQYF.

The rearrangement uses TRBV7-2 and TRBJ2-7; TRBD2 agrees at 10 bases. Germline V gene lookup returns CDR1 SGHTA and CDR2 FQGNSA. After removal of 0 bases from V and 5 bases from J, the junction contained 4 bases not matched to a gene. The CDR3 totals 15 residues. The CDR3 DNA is TGTGCCAGCAGCTTAGCTAGCGGGAGGCCCAACGAGCAGTACTTC. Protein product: CASSLASGRPNEQYF.

CDR3 amino acids: CASSLTGTGADNEQFF. CDR3 DNA sequence: TGTGCCAGCAGCTTAACCGGGACAGGGGCGGACAATGAGCAGTTCTTC. The chain carries TRBV7-3 and TRBJ2-1; 10 bases are a match to TRBD1. With V trimmed by 0 bases and J by 5 bases, 4 bases remained unmatched. The germline gives CDR1 SGHTA, CDR2 FQGTGA. There are 16 residues in the CDR3.

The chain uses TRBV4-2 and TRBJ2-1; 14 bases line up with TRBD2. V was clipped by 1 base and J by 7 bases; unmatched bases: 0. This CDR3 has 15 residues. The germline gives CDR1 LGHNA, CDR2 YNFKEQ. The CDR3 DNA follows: TGTGCCAGCAGCCAAGGACTAGCGGGGGGGAATGAGCAGTTCTTC. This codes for CASSQGLAGGNEQFF.

The CDR3 loop is CSVVYGFNTEAFF. The DNA of the CDR3 is TGCAGCGTTGTTTATGGATTTAACACTGAAGCTTTCTTT. The chain uses TRBV29-1 and TRBJ1-1; D unclear. This CDR3 has 13 amino acids. V gave up 4 bases and J gave up 2 bases, with 11 bases separating them. Germline assignment: CDR1 SQVTM and CDR2 ANQGSEA.

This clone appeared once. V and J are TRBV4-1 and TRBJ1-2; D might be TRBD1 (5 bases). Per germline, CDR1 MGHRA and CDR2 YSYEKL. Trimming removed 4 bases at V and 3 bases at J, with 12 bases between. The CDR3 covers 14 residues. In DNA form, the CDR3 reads TGCGCCAGCAGCCCCCTTACGGGGGACTATGGCTACACCTTC. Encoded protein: CASSPLTGDYGYTF.

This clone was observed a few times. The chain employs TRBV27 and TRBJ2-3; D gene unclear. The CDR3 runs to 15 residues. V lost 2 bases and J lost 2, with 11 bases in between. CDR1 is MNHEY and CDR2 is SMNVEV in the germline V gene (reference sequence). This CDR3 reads CASSLGSANTDTQYF. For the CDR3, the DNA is TGTGCCAGCAGTTTAGGTAGTGCCAACACAGATACGCAGTATTTT.

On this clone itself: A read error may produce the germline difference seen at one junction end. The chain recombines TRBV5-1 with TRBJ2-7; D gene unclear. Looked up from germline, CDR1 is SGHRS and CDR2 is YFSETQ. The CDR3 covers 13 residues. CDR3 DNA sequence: TGCGCCAGCAGCTTGGATTCAGGCCGTCAGTGGGACTTC. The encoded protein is CASSLDSGRQWDF.

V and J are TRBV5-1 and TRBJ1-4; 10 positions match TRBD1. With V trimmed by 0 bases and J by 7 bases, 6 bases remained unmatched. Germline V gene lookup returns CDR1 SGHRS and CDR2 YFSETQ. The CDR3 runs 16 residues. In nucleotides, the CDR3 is TGCGCCAGCAGCTTGGGACAGGGGGCAAGAATTGAAAAACTGTTTTTT. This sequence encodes CASSLGQGARIEKLFF. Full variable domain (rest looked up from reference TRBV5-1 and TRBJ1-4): KAGVTQTPRYLIKTRGQQVTLSCSPISGHRSVSWYQQTPGQGLQFLFEYFSETQRNKGNFPGRFSGRQFSNSRSEMNVSTLELGDSALYLCASSLGQGARIEKLFFGSGTQLSVL.

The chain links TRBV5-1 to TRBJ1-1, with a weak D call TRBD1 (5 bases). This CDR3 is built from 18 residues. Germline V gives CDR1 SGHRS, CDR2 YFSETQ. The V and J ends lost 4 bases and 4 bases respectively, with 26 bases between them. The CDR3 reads CASSRGMDLWGVSTEAFF. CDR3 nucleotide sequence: TGCGCCAGCAGCAGGGGTATGGACCTCTGGGGGGTTTCCACTGAAGCTTTCTTT.

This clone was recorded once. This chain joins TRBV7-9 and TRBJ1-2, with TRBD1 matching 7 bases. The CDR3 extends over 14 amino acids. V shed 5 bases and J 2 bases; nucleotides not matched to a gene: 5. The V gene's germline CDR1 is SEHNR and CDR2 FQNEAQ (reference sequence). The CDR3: CASSRTGKNYGYTF. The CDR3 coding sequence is TGTGCCAGCAGCAGGACAGGAAAAAACTATGGCTACACCTTC.